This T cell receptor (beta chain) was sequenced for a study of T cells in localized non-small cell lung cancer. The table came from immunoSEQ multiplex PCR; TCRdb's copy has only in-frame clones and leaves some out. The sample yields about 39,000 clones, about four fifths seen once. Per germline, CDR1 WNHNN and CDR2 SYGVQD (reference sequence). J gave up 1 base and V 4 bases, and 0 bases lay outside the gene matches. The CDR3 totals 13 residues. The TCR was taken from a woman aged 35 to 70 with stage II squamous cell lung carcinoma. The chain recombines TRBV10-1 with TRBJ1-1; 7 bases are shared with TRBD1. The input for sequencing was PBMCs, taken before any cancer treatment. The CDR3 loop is CASSGQGNTEAFF. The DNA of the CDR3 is TGCGCCAGCAGTGGACAGGGGAACACTGAAGCTTTCTTT.